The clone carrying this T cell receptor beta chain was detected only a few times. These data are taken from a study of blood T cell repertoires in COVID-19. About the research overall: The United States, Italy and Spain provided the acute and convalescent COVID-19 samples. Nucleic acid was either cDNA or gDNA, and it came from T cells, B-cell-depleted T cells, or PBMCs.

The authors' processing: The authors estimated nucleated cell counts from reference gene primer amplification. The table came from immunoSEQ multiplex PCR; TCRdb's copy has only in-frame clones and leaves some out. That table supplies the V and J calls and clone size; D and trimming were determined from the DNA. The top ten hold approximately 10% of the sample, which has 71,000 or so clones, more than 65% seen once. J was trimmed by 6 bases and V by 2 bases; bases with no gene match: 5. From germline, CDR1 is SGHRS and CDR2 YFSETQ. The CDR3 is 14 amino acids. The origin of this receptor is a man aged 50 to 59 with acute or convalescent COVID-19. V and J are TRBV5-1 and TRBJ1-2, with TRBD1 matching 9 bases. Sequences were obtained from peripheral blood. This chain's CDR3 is CASSLNRDRDGYTF. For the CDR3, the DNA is TGCGCCAGCAGCTTAAACCGGGACAGGGATGGCTACACCTTC.